The sequence of this T cell receptor beta chain was determined in a study of blood T cell repertoires in COVID-19. Across the whole study: Acute and convalescent COVID-19 specimens originated in the United States, Italy and Spain. In each case, the material was cDNA or gDNA derived from T cells, B-cell-depleted T cells, or PBMCs.

The CDR3 sequence is 16 residues long. The trim removed 5 bases at V and 1 base at J, leaving 6 bases unmatched. CDR1 and CDR2 from the germline V gene are SNHLY and FYNNEI. In the study's own analysis: Estimates of nucleated cell counts were drawn from the amplification of reference gene primers. The data were produced by immunoSEQ multiplex PCR, yet TCRdb's version contains in-frame clones alone and is incomplete. The DNA was the basis for D and trimming; V, J and clone size are from that table. The table includes 14,000 or so clones, around 91% detected once. This chain links TRBV2 with TRBJ2-7; TRBD2 aligns across 12 bases. This clonotype originated in a man in his fifties with active COVID-19. The sequenced sample consisted of peripheral blood. The CDR3 here is CASSYGLAGSSYEQYF. The CDR3 DNA reads TGTGCCAGCAGTTACGGACTAGCGGGAAGTTCCTACGAGCAGTACTTC.